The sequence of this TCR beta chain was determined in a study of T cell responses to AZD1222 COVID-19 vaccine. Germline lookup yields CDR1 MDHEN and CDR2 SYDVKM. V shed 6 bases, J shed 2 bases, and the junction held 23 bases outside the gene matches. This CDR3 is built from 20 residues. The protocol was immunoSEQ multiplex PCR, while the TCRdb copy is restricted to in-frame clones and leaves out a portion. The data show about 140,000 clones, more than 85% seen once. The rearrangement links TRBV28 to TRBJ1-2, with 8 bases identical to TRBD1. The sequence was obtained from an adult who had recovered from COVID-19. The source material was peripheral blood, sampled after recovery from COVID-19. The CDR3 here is CASSLYGLGQGAGENYGYTF. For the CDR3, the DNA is TGTGCCAGCAGCCTTTACGGACTCGGACAGGGAGCAGGGGAAAACTATGGCTACACCTTC.